Following are 21 T cell receptor beta chains from one sample sequenced in a study of cytomegalovirus exposure and HLA in healthy donors. Primers included in the PCR were 60 Vbeta and 13 Jbeta primers. Assay: immunoSEQ multiplex PCR; the TCRdb copy retains only in-frame clones and omits some. Recorded for this sample: 95,000 to 150,000 clones. The sample was PBMCs. These receptors came from a man aged 18 to 30 in good health and CMV-seronegative.

This chain links TRBV6-5 with TRBJ2-4; TRBD1 might be the D (5 bases). The V gene's germline CDR1 is MNHEY and CDR2 SVGAGI. With 5 bases removed from V and 8 bases from J, the gap between germline ends came to 19 bases. This CDR3 spans 15 amino acids. DNA for the CDR3: TGTGCCAGCAGTCCGTCCCAGATGACAGTTGACATTCAGTACTTC. It yields the protein CASSPSQMTVDIQYF.

The rearrangement uses TRBV6-1 and TRBJ2-7, with 10 bases that match TRBD1. The CDR3 is made up of 14 amino acids. CDR1 is MNHNS, CDR2 SASEGT, per germline. The J segment lost 6 bases and the V segment lost 6 bases, leaving 8 bases of the junction unmatched. The CDR3 region is CASRPDRGLREQYF. CDR3 DNA sequence: TGTGCCAGCAGACCAGACAGGGGGCTTCGCGAGCAGTACTTC.

The rearrangement joins TRBV16 to TRBJ2-7, with 7 bases matching TRBD1. Unmatched junction bases numbered 5, after V lost 2 bases and J lost 1 base. The CDR3 runs 15 residues. Germline CDR1 is KGHSY and CDR2 is FQNENV. The DNA of the CDR3 is TGTGCCAGCAGCCAACCCACAGGGGTATCCTACGAGCAGTACTTC. Translation: CASSQPTGVSYEQYF.

The rearrangement links TRBV19 to TRBJ2-5, with 7 nucleotides matching TRBD1. The DNA matches TRBJ2-7 better at its end, which makes the J call doubtful. CDR3 length equals 13 residues. Germline V gene sequence: CDR1 LNHDA, CDR2 SQIVND (reference sequence). For the CDR3, the DNA is TGTGCCAGTAGTGGGACAGCCTCCTACGAGCAGTACTTC. Its translation is CASSGTASYEQYF.

The chain combines TRBV7-8 with TRBJ2-7, with 11 bases lining up with TRBD1. The CDR3 runs 15 residues. Germline V gives CDR1 SGHVS, CDR2 FQNEAQ. V lost 0 bases to trimming and J lost 2 bases; unmatched junction nucleotides: 0. For the CDR3, the DNA is TGTGCCAGCAGCTTAGCGGGACAGGGGGCCTACGAGCAGTACTTC. Translation: CASSLAGQGAYEQYF.

As for this clone: The junction shows a germline mismatch at one end, possibly a read error. The chain combines TRBV9 with TRBJ1-1; 12 nucleotides match TRBD1. CDR3 length: 13 amino acids. The germline CDR1 and CDR2 sequences are SGDLS and YYNGEE. The CDR3 DNA follows: TGTGCCAGCAGCGAGGGACAGGGGGCTGAGGCTTTCTTT. Its translation is CASSEGQGAEAFF.

The V gene is TRBV10-1, the J gene TRBJ2-1; weak D call: TRBD2 (5 bases). The CDR3 runs to 13 residues. V lost 8 bases, J lost 9 bases, and 17 bases lay in between. The germline CDR1 and CDR2 sequences are WNHNN and SYGVQD (reference sequence). The CDR3: CASSDPLAGEQFF. CDR3 DNA: TGCGCCAGCTCCGACCCGCTAGCCGGTGAGCAGTTCTTC.

The chain uses TRBV5-5 and TRBJ1-1, with D possibly being TRBD1 (5 bases). Looked up from germline, CDR1 is SGHKS and CDR2 is YYEKEE (reference sequence). V gave up 5 bases and J gave up 1 base, with 9 bases separating them. The CDR3 extends over 13 amino acids. The CDR3 spells CASRKQENTEAFF. Written as DNA, the CDR3 is TGTGCCAGCAGGAAACAGGAGAACACTGAAGCTTTCTTT. The full variable domain, with the rest looked up from reference TRBV5-5 and TRBJ1-1, is DAGVTQSPTHLIKTRGQQVTLRCSPISGHKSVSWYQQVLGQGPQFIFQYYEKEERGRGNFPDRFSARQFPNYSSELNVNALLLGDSALYLCASRKQENTEAFFGQGTRLTVV.

The CDR3 DNA reads TGTGCCAGCAGTTTCTTAGCGGGAGGGCCAGATACGCAGTATTTT. This encodes CASSFLAGGPDTQYF. The chain is built from TRBV28 and TRBJ2-3, with 11 bases aligning to TRBD2. Germline CDR1 MDHEN, CDR2 SYDVKM. J lost 4 bases, V lost 3 bases, and 3 bases had no gene match. There are 15 residues in the CDR3.

V gene TRBV25-1 combines with J gene TRBJ1-6; D unresolved. The V end was cut by 1 base, the J end by 6 bases, with 4 bases between. CDR3 length equals 13 residues. CDR1 MGHDK and CDR2 SYGVNS come from the germline V gene. CDR3 loop: CASSESSNSPLHF. The CDR3 region has the DNA TGTGCCAGCAGTGAATCTAGTAATTCACCCCTCCACTTT.

This chain connects TRBV6-6 to TRBJ1-1; D ambiguous. The V end lost 6 bases, the J end lost 0 bases, and 8 bases lay between the germline ends. CDR1 is MNHNY, CDR2 SVGAGI, per germline (reference sequence). The CDR3 has 13 residues. The CDR3 loop reads CASRRQMNTEAFF. In DNA form, the CDR3 reads TGTGCCAGCAGGCGGCAGATGAACACTGAAGCTTTCTTT.

About this clone itself: Other DNA sequences within the sample encode an identical CDR3. V and J are TRBV6-5 and TRBJ1-4, with D possibly being TRBD1 (5 bases). V was cut by 7 bases and J by 10 bases, with 19 bases left in between. This CDR3 has 14 residues. The germline V gene encodes CDR1 MNHEY and CDR2 SVGAGI. DNA of the CDR3: TGTGCCAGCAAAGAAGGGCCGGGGGGAAGAAAACTGTTTTTT. Protein product: CASKEGPGGRKLFF.

The J gene is TRBJ1-2, the V gene TRBV9; 9 bases map to TRBD1. V trimming: 4 bases; J trimming: 2 bases; junction bases outside the gene matches: 6. Germline CDR1 is SGDLS and CDR2 is YYNGEE. This CDR3 spans 15 amino acids. This CDR3 reads CASSLFTGGNYGYTF. Written as DNA, the CDR3 is TGTGCCAGCAGCCTCTTCACAGGGGGCAACTATGGCTACACCTTC.

The V call is TRBV25-1, the J call TRBJ2-2; 7 bases map to TRBD2. This CDR3 contains 15 residues. Germline CDR1 MGHDK, CDR2 SYGVNS. Unmatched junction bases numbered 4, after V lost 2 bases and J lost 4 bases. Here the CDR3 DNA reads TGTGCCAGCAGTGAAGCGGGGGTGGGCACCGGGGAGCTGTTTTTT. The encoded protein is CASSEAGVGTGELFF.

The V and J genes are TRBV2 and TRBJ2-5; 9 nucleotides align to TRBD1. V lost 7 bases to trimming and J lost 1 base; unmatched junction nucleotides: 31. The germline V gene has CDR1 SNHLY and CDR2 FYNNEI. The CDR3 is 23 residues long. The DNA for the CDR3 is TGTGCCAGCAACCCGCTACTCGCAGGTTCGGGACAGGGAGCCATTAAGGTCCAAGAGACCCAGTACTTC. Residues: CASNPLLAGSGQGAIKVQETQYF.

This sequence joins TRBV2 and TRBJ2-1; 11 positions agree with TRBD2. Germline CDR1 is SNHLY and CDR2 is FYNNEI. The ends lost 5 bases at V and 2 bases at J; junction bases unmatched: 2. The CDR3 sequence is 15 residues long. CDR3 DNA: TGTGCCAGCAGTTCGACTAGCGGGACCTACAATGAGCAGTTCTTC. Residues: CASSSTSGTYNEQFF.

In nucleotides, the CDR3 is TGTGCCAGCAGTCCTGGACTAGCGGGAGATACGCAGTATTTT. Encoded protein: CASSPGLAGDTQYF. V and J are TRBV28 and TRBJ2-3; TRBD2 agrees at 11 bases. This CDR3 comprises 14 residues. The ends lost 5 bases at V and 5 bases at J; junction bases unmatched: 3. Germline loops: CDR1 MDHEN, CDR2 SYDVKM. Full variable domain (remainder filled in from reference TRBV28 and TRBJ2-3): DVKVTQSSRYLVKRTGEKVFLECVQDMDHENMFWYRQDPGLGLRLIYFSYDVKMKEKGDIPEGYSVSREKKERFSLILESASTNQTSMYLCASSPGLAGDTQYFGPGTRLTVL.

In DNA, the CDR3 is TGTGCCACCCTGATACTGCGGACTGCTTCCTACGAGCAGTACTTC. Amino acid sequence: CATLILRTASYEQYF. V and J are TRBV6-6 and TRBJ2-7, with D perhaps matching TRBD2 (5 bases). The CDR3 totals 15 residues. The V end was cut by 10 bases, the J end by 1 base, with 20 bases between. Per germline, CDR1 MNHNY and CDR2 SVGAGI (reference sequence).

The chain combines TRBV27 with TRBJ1-3; 8 positions agree with TRBD1. Losses at the gene ends were 5 bases for V and 4 bases for J; bases not matched to a gene: 7. The V gene's germline CDR1 is MNHEY and CDR2 SMNVEV (reference sequence). The CDR3 length is 15 residues. The CDR3, as DNA: TGTGCCAGCAGTCCGTTCCGGGACAGGGGAAACACCATATATTTT. This translates into CASSPFRDRGNTIYF.

The chain links TRBV19 to TRBJ2-3; 7 bases are a match to TRBD1. The junction had 8 bases not matched to a gene; V was cut back by 0 bases and J by 5 bases. In germline, CDR1 is LNHDA, CDR2 SQIVND (reference sequence). This CDR3 region has 16 residues. The CDR3 region has the DNA TGTGCCAGTAGTATAGATCCCGGGACAGCTAGAGATACGCAGTATTTT. This codes for CASSIDPGTARDTQYF.

V and J are TRBV30 and TRBJ1-5; unclear D gene. The V gene's germline CDR1 is GTSNPN and CDR2 SVGIG (reference sequence). With 4 bases removed from V and 4 bases from J, the gap between germline ends came to 14 bases. The CDR3 is made up of 14 amino acids. For the CDR3, the DNA is TGTGCCTGGAATGATCGGGTGGTTAATCAGCCCCAGCATTTT. Protein sequence: CAWNDRVVNQPQHF.